This TCR beta chain was identified during a study of blood T cell repertoires in COVID-19. Produced via immunoSEQ multiplex PCR; TCRdb's table is partial and in-frame only. The table shows 34,000 or so clones, with about 90% occurring only once. The sequence derives from a man aged 45-65 years with active or convalescent COVID-19. The sample was peripheral blood.

The CDR3 region is CASSPTSGRARTQYF. CDR3 coding DNA: TGTGCCAGCAGCCCGACTAGCGGGAGGGCCCGGACCCAGTACTTC. This chain connects TRBV5-6 to TRBJ2-5; TRBD2 aligns across 14 bases. The V gene end was trimmed by 4 bases and the J gene end by 7 bases; junction bases not matched to a gene: 6. This CDR3 is built from 15 residues. Germline CDR1 and CDR2: SGHDT and YYEEEE.